The 18 T cell receptor beta chains below come from one sample, sequenced in a study of human T cells and chemical hapten exposure (dated by TCRdb to the early 2020s). Per the publication, the time point label means: pre-sensitization, week 0. The sample's treatment or condition label, in plain terms: therapeutic diphenylcyclopropenone sensitization with weekly scalp DPC. Receptor amplification or capture employed RACE. Instrument on record: NextSeq 500. TCRdb took the public reads, trimmed them with fastp at Q25, ran MiXCR for clone calling and kept in-frame beta chains. Rows are combined by CDR3 protein, so each entry shows the most common genes and DNA. This sample holds roughly 380,000 distinct CDR3 sequences; 4.5% to 6% were observed only once. The ten largest clones add up to roughly 2.6% of the sample. This specimen was whole blood, taken in connection with sensitization to the hapten diphenylcyclopropenone (DPC). The receptor source for this set is a woman between 45 and 65 years old with alopecia areata. Some clones in this sample may be carry-over from other donors' samples.

This clonotype appeared many times. The chain has TRBV20-1 and TRBJ2-7, with 11 nucleotides matching TRBD2. Germline V gene lookup returns CDR1 DFQATT and CDR2 SNEGSKA (reference sequence). V dropped 6 bases and J dropped 5; count of bases not matched to a gene: 9. This CDR3 is built from 14 residues. The CDR3 region is CSAELAGEWHEQYF. The CDR3 nucleotides read TGCAGTGCCGAACTAGCGGGAGAGTGGCACGAGCAGTACTTC.

This clonotype was found a few times. The chain recombines TRBV5-4 with TRBJ2-2; no definite D call. CDR1 and CDR2 (germline): SGHNT, YYREEE (reference sequence). The V gene lost 2 bases and the J gene lost 2 bases, with 10 bases spanning the gap. There are 15 residues in the CDR3. The CDR3 region has the DNA TGTGCCAGCAGCTTTCTTCCCGGAAACACCGGGGAGCTGTTTTTT. This translates into CASSFLPGNTGELFF.

This clonotype was seen at least ten times. V and J are TRBV2 and TRBJ2-7; TRBD2 matches at 7 bases. CDR3 length: 14 amino acids. Unmatched junction bases numbered 7, after V lost 3 bases and J lost 5 bases. Germline V gene sequence: CDR1 SNHLY, CDR2 FYNNEI. This CDR3 reads CASSDGTTPNEQYF. DNA for the CDR3: TGTGCCAGCAGTGATGGGACTACCCCCAACGAGCAGTACTTC.

The sample holds many counts of this clonotype. This chain's CDR3 is CASSLLGPGSTEAFF. The CDR3 DNA sequence: TGTGCCAGCAGTTTACTTGGCCCTGGGAGCACTGAAGCTTTCTTT. J is TRBJ1-1 and V is TRBV27; D gene uncertain. The CDR3 runs to 15 residues. Between the trimmed V and J ends, which lost 2 bases and 4 bases, there was a span of 14 bases. The germline CDR1 and CDR2 sequences are MNHEY and SMNVEV (reference sequence).

This chain links TRBV20-1 with TRBJ2-7; 9 bases align to TRBD2. The V gene end was trimmed by 3 bases and the J gene end by 2 bases; junction bases not matched to a gene: 8. The CDR3 contains 15 residues. Germline V gives CDR1 DFQATT, CDR2 SNEGSKA (reference sequence). CDR3 protein: CSASAGGATTYEQYF. CDR3 coding DNA: TGCAGTGCTAGTGCGGGGGGGGCAACGACCTACGAGCAGTACTTC.

This sequence joins TRBV7-8 and TRBJ2-2, with no clear D. V was cut by 5 bases and J by 5 bases, with 12 bases left in between. Germline V gene lookup returns CDR1 SGHVS and CDR2 FQNEAQ. This CDR3 comprises 14 residues. In nucleotides, the CDR3 is TGTGCCAGCAGCCCAACCCCCGGAACCGGGGAGCTGTTTTTT. Translation gives CASSPTPGTGELFF.

This clonotype was recorded a few times. V usage is TRBV11-2 and J usage is TRBJ2-7, with D unresolved. CDR1 SGHAT and CDR2 FQNNGV come from the germline V gene. Trimming pared 8 bases from V and 6 bases from J, leaving 8 bases between. CDR3 length equals 10 residues. CDR3 nucleotides: TGTGCCAGCCTGTGGGCCGAGCAGTACTTC. Protein product: CASLWAEQYF. Complete variable domain (other parts from reference TRBV11-2 and TRBJ2-7): EAGVAQSPRYKIIEKRQSVAFWCNPISGHATLYWYQQILGQGPKLLIQFQNNGVVDDSQLPKDRFSAERLKGVDSTLKIQPAKLEDSAVYLCASLWAEQYFGPGTRLTVT.

In regard to this clonotype: An end of the junction does not agree with germline; a read error may underlie this. The chain carries TRBV6-5 and TRBJ1-6, with 8 bases aligning to TRBD1. This CDR3 comprises 13 residues. Germline CDR1 MNHEY, CDR2 SVGAGI. This chain's CDR3 is CDSKDRANSPLHF. The DNA for the CDR3 is TGTGACAGCAAGGACAGGGCCAATTCACCCCTCCACTTT.

In its sample, this clonotype was seen many times. The CDR3 nucleotides are TGTGCCACCAGTGATCCCACCTGGGGGGCGTCCAATGAGCAGTTCTTC. It is translated as CATSDPTWGASNEQFF. The J gene is TRBJ2-1, the V gene TRBV24-1, with D perhaps given as TRBD1 or TRBD2 (6 bases each). The CDR3 contains 16 residues. Deletions cut 3 bases from V and 6 bases from J, with 17 bases between. The germline V gene encodes CDR1 KGHDR and CDR2 SFDVKD.

Only a few counts were recorded for this clonotype. This sequence joins TRBV12-3 or TRBV12-4 and TRBJ2-1; D is perhaps TRBD1 (6 bases). The V end lost 2 bases, the J end lost 7 bases, and 9 bases lay between the germline ends. There are 13 residues in the CDR3. The CDR3 region has the DNA TGTGCCAGCAGTTTATATCAGGGGAATGAGCAGTTCTTC. Encoded protein: CASSLYQGNEQFF.

In DNA, the CDR3 is TGCGCCAGCAGTGATTCGCGTATCGAGCAGTACTTC. Translating gives CASSDSRIEQYF. V is TRBV10-2 and J is TRBJ2-7; no firm D call. V dropped 3 bases and J dropped 6 bases, with 9 bases sitting between them. The V gene's germline CDR1 is WSHSY and CDR2 SAAADI. This CDR3 has 12 residues.

The chain carries TRBV12-3 or TRBV12-4 and TRBJ2-7, with D possibly matching TRBD2 (6 bases). The CDR3 spans 15 residues. V lost 4 bases and J 3 bases, leaving 16 bases between the germline ends. The CDR3 DNA follows: TGTGCCAGCAGTTCCCCCGCTATGGGGGGCTACGAGCAGTACTTC. Translating gives CASSSPAMGGYEQYF.

This chain joins TRBV9 and TRBJ2-1, with 11 bases matching TRBD2. CDR3 length equals 15 residues. The V and J ends lost 0 bases and 8 bases, in that order; junction bases with no gene match: 4. Germline V lookup: CDR1 SGDLS, CDR2 YYNGEE. Written as DNA, the CDR3 is TGTGCCAGCAGCGTAGTGGCTAGCGGGAGGCATGAGCAGTTCTTC. Amino acids: CASSVVASGRHEQFF. The full variable domain, with the rest looked up from reference TRBV9 and TRBJ2-1, is DSGVTQTPKHLITATGQRVTLRCSPRSGDLSVYWYQQSLDQGLQFLIQYYNGEERAKGNILERFSAQQFPDLHSELNLSSLELGDSALYFCASSVVASGRHEQFFGPGTRLTVL.

This clonotype was seen many times. The J gene is TRBJ2-1, the V gene TRBV3-1; 11 positions match TRBD2. The CDR3 contains 15 residues. Germline V gene sequence: CDR1 LGHDT, CDR2 YNNKEL (reference sequence). J was trimmed by 4 bases and V by 3 bases; bases with no gene match: 2. CDR3 loop: CASSHRLAGYNEQFF. The CDR3 DNA sequence: TGTGCCAGCAGCCACCGACTAGCGGGGTACAATGAGCAGTTCTTC.

CDR3 protein: CASSLTGRDEKLFF. CDR3 coding DNA: TGTGCCAGCAGCTTAACTGGAAGGGATGAAAAACTGTTTTTT. The V gene is TRBV7-9, the J gene TRBJ1-4, with D unclear. Germline V gene lookup returns CDR1 SEHNR and CDR2 FQNEAQ (reference sequence). The CDR3 has 14 amino acids. The V and J ends lost 2 bases and 6 bases respectively, with 10 bases between them.

Only a few counts were recorded for this clonotype. V and J are TRBV29-1 and TRBJ2-7; a possible D gene is TRBD2 (5 bases). The CDR3 length is 14 residues. V dropped 3 bases and J dropped 6 bases, with 18 bases sitting between them. Germline V gene lookup returns CDR1 SQVTM and CDR2 ANQGSEA. The CDR3 reads CSVEVGSGGSEQYF. For the CDR3, the DNA is TGCAGCGTTGAGGTCGGATCGGGTGGGAGCGAGCAGTACTTC.

V usage is TRBV12-5 and J usage is TRBJ1-2; 9 nucleotides match TRBD1. The CDR3 is 12 amino acids. J gave up 10 bases and V 5 bases, and 5 bases lay outside the gene matches. Germline CDR1 and CDR2: LGHNT and FRNRAP. The CDR3 coding sequence is TGTGCTAGTGGTCTGGACAGGGGTGCCTACACCTTC. This gives the protein CASGLDRGAYTF.

This clonotype was detected many times. The chain recombines TRBV7-2 with TRBJ2-1; TRBD1 aligns across 10 bases. Germline CDR1 SGHTA, CDR2 FQGNSA. CDR3 length equals 15 residues. The trim removed 7 bases at V and 2 bases at J, leaving 5 bases unmatched. CDR3: CASTQDRGPYNEQFF. CDR3 DNA sequence: TGTGCCAGCACCCAAGACAGGGGGCCCTACAATGAGCAGTTCTTC. Based on the CDR3 plus reference TRBV7-2 and TRBJ2-1, the full variable domain is GAGVSQSPSNKVTEKGKDVELRCDPISGHTALYWYRQSLGQGLEFLIYFQGNSAPDKSGLPSDRFSAERTGGSVSTLTIQRTQQEDSAVYLCASTQDRGPYNEQFFGPGTRLTVL.